These 14 T cell receptor beta chains share one sample of origin, sequenced in a study of prognosis after radiotherapy for stage I lung cancer. Genomic DNA was the source, and TCR beta CDR3 was amplified from it by two-round multiplex PCR. For every TRBV and TRBJ gene, a specific primer was used in first-round PCR. TCRdb re-derived calls from the multiplex PCR reads in MiXCR, one entry per CDR3 protein. The sample lists 30,000 to 40,000 distinct CDR3 sequences; roughly a quarter were seen once. The sequencing used PBMCs, collected before or after stereotactic body radiation therapy (not recorded which). Every receptor here comes from a donor aged 50 or older with non-small cell lung cancer.

In this sample, this clonotype turned up many times. This chain connects TRBV7-9 to TRBJ2-3, with TRBD2 as a possible D gene (6 bases). The V and J ends lost 4 bases and 1 base respectively, with 9 bases between them. The germline V gene encodes CDR1 SEHNR and CDR2 FQNEAQ (reference sequence). CDR3 length equals 14 residues. The CDR3 DNA reads TGTGCCAGCAGCTGGAGGGAAGGCACAGATACGCAGTATTTT. Translation gives CASSWREGTDTQYF.

DNA of the CDR3: TGCAGTGCTGAGGGGGTCGGCTACATCGTAGTCGATTCACCCCTCCACTTT. Encoded protein: CSAEGVGYIVVDSPLHF. The chain is built from TRBV20-1 and TRBJ1-6; D is perhaps TRBD1 (6 bases). The CDR3 consists of 17 residues. Germline V lookup: CDR1 DFQATT, CDR2 SNEGSKA (reference sequence). The V and J ends lost 5 bases and 8 bases respectively, with 25 bases between them.

At least ten counts were recorded for this clonotype. V is TRBV19 and J is TRBJ2-3; maybe TRBD2 (6 bases). The V gene's germline CDR1 is LNHDA and CDR2 SQIVND (reference sequence). The CDR3 sequence is 11 residues long. The germline V and J ends were trimmed by 9 bases and 7 bases, with 11 bases remaining between them. CDR3 DNA sequence: TGTGCCAGCCTAGGAGGGAATACGCAGTATTTT. Amino acids: CASLGGNTQYF. Full variable domain (missing parts from reference TRBV19 and TRBJ2-3): DGGITQSPKYLFRKEGQNVTLSCEQNLNHDAMYWYRQDPGQGLRLIYYSQIVNDFQKGDIAEGYSVSREKKESFPLTVTSAQKNPTAFYLCASLGGNTQYFGPGTRLTVL.

This clonotype was counted many times. The rearrangement joins TRBV10-2 to TRBJ2-7; D is perhaps TRBD2 (5 bases). CDR1 and CDR2 from the germline V gene are WSHSY and SAAADI. CDR3 size: 13 residues. Trimming stripped 4 bases from V and 2 bases from J, with 9 bases between. For the CDR3, the DNA is TGCGCCAGCAGTGCGGGGTCCGCCTACGAGCAGTACTTC. Amino acids: CASSAGSAYEQYF.

A word on this clonotype: Given a far larger clone just one base away, this is likely a sequencing read error. The rearrangement links TRBV6-9 to TRBJ1-5, with 7 bases that match TRBD1. The CDR3 loop spans 13 amino acids. Germline CDR1 is MNHGY and CDR2 is SVAAGI. The CDR3 reads CASSLQGSQTQHF. Written as DNA, the CDR3 is TGTGCCAGCAGTTTACAGGGGAGTCAGACCCAGCATTTT.

A remark on this clonotype: This sequence may be a read error, since a much larger clone differs from it by one base. The rearrangement joins TRBV5-6 to TRBJ2-7; 12 bases are shared with TRBD1. This CDR3 comprises 18 residues. Germline assignment: CDR1 SGHDT and CDR2 YYEEEE. CDR3 sequence reads: CASSLKLPGQGANYEHYF. In DNA, the CDR3 is TGTGCCAGCAGCTTAAAACTCCCGGGACAGGGGGCCAACTACGAGCATTACTTC.

This clonotype was counted many times. This rearrangement joins TRBV5-1 to TRBJ2-1, with D uncertain. The germline V and J ends were trimmed by 0 bases and 6 bases, with 16 bases remaining between them. This CDR3 region has 16 residues. Germline V gene sequence: CDR1 SGHRS, CDR2 YFSETQ. As DNA, the CDR3 is TGCGCCAGCAGCTTGGCCGGCCCCTCCCTAATCAATGAGCAGTTCTTC. Translation gives CASSLAGPSLINEQFF.

The chain has TRBV10-3 and TRBJ2-5; TRBD1 matches at 9 bases. This CDR3 region has 14 residues. In germline, CDR1 is ENHRY, CDR2 SYGVKD. V dropped 0 bases and J dropped 5; count of bases not matched to a gene: 1. The CDR3 region has the DNA TGTGCCATCAGTGAGTCCGGACAGGGGGAGACCCAGTACTTC. Translated, it gives CAISESGQGETQYF.

In the case of this clonotype: A single base separates this from a much larger clone, so it may be a read error. The V gene is TRBV9, the J gene TRBJ1-5, with no clear D. Germline loops: CDR1 SGDLS, CDR2 YYNGEE. CDR3 size: 13 residues. This CDR3 reads CASGVWEGQPQHF. The CDR3 DNA follows: TGTGCCAGCGGCGTTTGGGAAGGTCAGCCCCAGCATTTT.

This clonotype was counted many times. The V and J genes are TRBV3-1 and TRBJ2-7, with TRBD1 as a possible D gene (5 bases). Trimming shortened V by 1 base and J by 4 bases, and 14 bases separated the two germline ends. CDR1 is LGHDT, CDR2 YNNKEL, per germline (reference sequence). CDR3 size: 15 residues. CDR3 sequence: CASSQAAAKGYEQYF. CDR3 sequence (DNA): TGTGCCAGCAGCCAAGCCGCGGCTAAGGGGTACGAGCAGTACTTC.

Turning to this clonotype: A far more abundant clone sits one base away, making this likely a read error. The J gene is TRBJ1-6, the V gene TRBV6-2 or TRBV6-3; TRBD1 matches 8 bases. The CDR3 is 17 residues long. CDR1 and CDR2 from the germline V gene are MNHEY and SVGEGT. The CDR3 sequence is CACSEPLTGELNSPLHF. As DNA, the CDR3 is TGTGCCTGCAGTGAGCCCCTGACAGGGGAGTTAAATTCACCCCTCCACTTT.

The table lists this clonotype with many counts. This chain links TRBV4-1 with TRBJ1-2; TRBD1 aligns across 8 bases. V was pared by 4 bases and J by 10 bases, with 20 bases of the junction left unmatched. Germline V lookup: CDR1 MGHRA, CDR2 YSYEKL. The CDR3 covers 17 residues. CDR3 region: CASSRSPLRGLKWVYTF. In DNA, the CDR3 is TGCGCCAGCAGCCGCTCCCCCCTCAGGGGGCTAAAATGGGTCTACACCTTC.

This clonotype was seen at least ten times. The chain employs TRBV18 and TRBJ2-5; D possibly uses TRBD1 or TRBD2 (6 bases each). This CDR3 is built from 15 residues. Germline V gives CDR1 KGHSH, CDR2 LQKENI. The ends were cut back, 3 bases at V and 5 bases at J, with 16 bases in the middle. The CDR3 DNA reads as TGTGCCAGCTCACCTAGGGGGGCCAGAACCGAGACCCAGTACTTC. Its protein is CASSPRGARTETQYF.

This chain connects TRBV6-2 or TRBV6-3 to TRBJ2-1; D call uncertain. The CDR3 is 17 residues long. Germline CDR1 is MNHEY and CDR2 is SVGEGT. Trimming left V 6 bases short and J 0 bases short, with 18 bases between. CDR3: CASRDPGPPSSYNEQFF. As DNA, the CDR3 is TGTGCCAGCAGGGATCCGGGCCCCCCCAGCTCCTACAATGAGCAGTTCTTC.